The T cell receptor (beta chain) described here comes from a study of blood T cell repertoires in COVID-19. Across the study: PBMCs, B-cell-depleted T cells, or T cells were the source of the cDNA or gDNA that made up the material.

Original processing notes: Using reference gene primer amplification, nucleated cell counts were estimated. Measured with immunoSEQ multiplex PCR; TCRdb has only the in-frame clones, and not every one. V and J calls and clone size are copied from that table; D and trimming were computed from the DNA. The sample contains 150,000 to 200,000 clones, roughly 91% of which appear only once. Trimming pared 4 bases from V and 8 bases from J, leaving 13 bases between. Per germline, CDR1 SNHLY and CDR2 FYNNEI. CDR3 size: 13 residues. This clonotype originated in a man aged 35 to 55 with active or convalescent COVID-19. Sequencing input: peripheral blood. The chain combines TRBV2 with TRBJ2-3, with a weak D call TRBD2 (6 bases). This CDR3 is CASSGERRVTQYF. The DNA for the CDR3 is TGTGCCAGCAGTGGTGAGCGGAGGGTTACGCAGTATTTT.